The rows below give T cell receptor beta chains drawn from one sample of a study of molecular identifiers for immune sequencing clone quantification. A single record per CDR3 protein comes from TCRdb applying MiXCR to the PCR reads. The sample has about 630,000 distinct CDR3 sequences, about 25% seen once. The specimen was naive CD8+ T cells from blood, with Jurkat cell RNA spiked in. The receptors stem from a human donor in good health. Some libraries in this study had Jurkat cell RNA spiked in. The CDR3 runs from the conserved cysteine through the conserved F or W. Fields, in order: clone size, D gene, J gene, V gene, CDR3 protein, CDR3 DNA. D genes are given only for firm matches. The size of a clone is reported for some rows only, either as once, few or many, or as a class for expanded clones.

abundance: few
d_gene: NA
j_gene: TRBJ2-5
v_gene: TRBV19
CDR3aa: CAPRLGFQETQYF
CDR3nt: TGTGCCCCCAGGCTCGGATTTCAAGAGACCCAGTACTTC

abundance: few
d_gene: NA
j_gene: TRBJ1-2
v_gene: TRBV12-3/TRBV12-4
CDR3aa: CASKDDGGDGYGYTF
CDR3nt: TGTGCCAGCAAAGACGATGGGGGGGATGGATATGGCTACACCTTC

abundance: many
d_gene: NA
j_gene: TRBJ2-6
v_gene: TRBV4-3
CDR3aa: CASSQINRAGGANVLTF
CDR3nt: TGCGCCAGCAGCCAGATAAACAGGGCGGGAGGGGCCAACGTCCTGACTTTC

abundance: once
d_gene: NA
j_gene: TRBJ2-2
v_gene: TRBV27
CDR3aa: CASSPTFTFNTGELFF
CDR3nt: TGTGCCAGCAGCCCCACCTTCACATTTAACACCGGGGAGCTGTTTTTT

abundance: few
d_gene: TRBD1
j_gene: TRBJ2-7
v_gene: TRBV11-2
CDR3aa: CASSYAGTANSGQYF
CDR3nt: TGTGCCAGCAGCTACGCCGGGACAGCAAACAGCGGGCAGTACTTC

abundance: NA
d_gene: TRBD2
j_gene: TRBJ2-1
v_gene: TRBV6-2/TRBV6-3
CDR3aa: CASHPGLAGGDEQFF
CDR3nt: TGTGCCAGTCATCCAGGACTAGCGGGGGGTGATGAGCAGTTCTTC

abundance: many
d_gene: NA
j_gene: TRBJ2-5
v_gene: TRBV6-6
CDR3aa: CASSFPGETQYF
CDR3nt: TGTGCCAGCAGTTTCCCGGGGGAGACCCAGTACTTC

abundance: NA
d_gene: NA
j_gene: TRBJ2-3
v_gene: TRBV13
CDR3aa: CASRAEVADPSTDAQYF
CDR3nt: TGTGCCAGCAGAGCCGAGGTAGCGGACCCGAGCACAGATGCGCAGTATTTT

abundance: many
d_gene: NA
j_gene: TRBJ2-7
v_gene: TRBV7-9
CDR3aa: CASSPGGGTTRGEQYF
CDR3nt: TGTGCCAGCAGCCCCGGGGGCGGGACTACTAGAGGGGAGCAGTACTTC

abundance: NA
d_gene: TRBD1
j_gene: TRBJ2-7
v_gene: TRBV28
CDR3aa: CASSFVTGGGQYF
CDR3nt: TGTGCCAGCAGTTTTGTGACAGGGGGAGGGCAGTACTTC

abundance: NA
d_gene: TRBD1
j_gene: TRBJ2-2
v_gene: TRBV4-3
CDR3aa: CASSRNQGAGELFF
CDR3nt: TGCGCCAGCAGCCGAAATCAGGGGGCCGGGGAGCTGTTTTTT

abundance: few
d_gene: NA
j_gene: TRBJ2-6
v_gene: TRBV30
CDR3aa: CAWSVRLGANVLTF
CDR3nt: TGTGCCTGGAGTGTACGTCTTGGGGCCAACGTCCTGACTTTC

abundance: many
d_gene: NA
j_gene: TRBJ2-3
v_gene: TRBV7-9
CDR3aa: CASSPQGTDTQYF
CDR3nt: TGTGCCAGCAGTCCCCAAGGGACAGATACGCAGTATTTT

abundance: NA
d_gene: NA
j_gene: TRBJ1-1
v_gene: TRBV28
CDR3aa: CASSFPDRNTEALF
CDR3nt: TGTGCCAGCAGTTTCCCAGACAGGAACACTGAAGCACTCTTT

abundance: few
d_gene: NA
j_gene: TRBJ1-5
v_gene: TRBV4-3
CDR3aa: CASSPLHHGNQPQHF
CDR3nt: TGCGCCAGCAGCCCCCTCCATCATGGCAATCAGCCCCAGCATTTT

abundance: few
d_gene: TRBD1
j_gene: TRBJ1-2
v_gene: TRBV29-1
CDR3aa: CSVNLGTGDFRVNGYTF
CDR3nt: TGCAGCGTGAATTTGGGGACAGGGGATTTTCGCGTAAATGGCTACACCTTC

abundance: many
d_gene: TRBD2
j_gene: TRBJ2-3
v_gene: TRBV28
CDR3aa: CASSTHPLAGVPDTQYF
CDR3nt: TGTGCCAGCAGTACACACCCCCTAGCGGGAGTTCCAGATACGCAGTATTTT

abundance: many
d_gene: NA
j_gene: TRBJ2-4
v_gene: TRBV6-5
CDR3aa: CASRIAGENIQYF
CDR3nt: TGTGCCAGCAGGATAGCCGGAGAAAACATTCAGTACTTC

abundance: many
d_gene: NA
j_gene: TRBJ2-7
v_gene: TRBV6-5
CDR3aa: CASSYHTGLDEQYF
CDR3nt: TGTGCCAGCAGTTACCACACAGGGTTGGACGAGCAGTACTTC

abundance: many
d_gene: NA
j_gene: TRBJ1-1
v_gene: TRBV7-9
CDR3aa: CASSESRLRTEAFF
CDR3nt: TGTGCCAGCAGCGAGTCCAGGTTAAGGACTGAAGCTTTCTTT

abundance: NA
d_gene: NA
j_gene: TRBJ2-3
v_gene: TRBV4-3
CDR3aa: CASSQDFQGGQTDTQYF
CDR3nt: TGCGCCAGCAGCCAAGATTTCCAGGGGGGCCAGACAGATACGCAGTATTTT

abundance: few
d_gene: NA
j_gene: TRBJ1-5
v_gene: TRBV27
CDR3aa: CASSLFPGLNQPQHF
CDR3nt: TGTGCCAGCAGTTTATTCCCTGGGTTGAATCAGCCCCAGCATTTT

abundance: many
d_gene: NA
j_gene: TRBJ1-1
v_gene: TRBV28
CDR3aa: CASSLGRAAEAFF
CDR3nt: TGTGCCAGCAGTTTAGGCCGCGCCGCTGAAGCTTTCTTT

abundance: few
d_gene: TRBD1
j_gene: TRBJ2-1
v_gene: TRBV4-3
CDR3aa: CASSQAKTGVAYNEQFF
CDR3nt: TGCGCCAGCAGCCAAGCTAAGACAGGGGTGGCCTACAATGAGCAGTTCTTC

abundance: many
d_gene: TRBD2
j_gene: TRBJ2-3
v_gene: TRBV3-1
CDR3aa: CASSQGGRADTQYF
CDR3nt: TGTGCCAGCAGCCAAGGTGGGAGGGCAGATACGCAGTATTTT

abundance: NA
d_gene: NA
j_gene: TRBJ2-1
v_gene: TRBV6-5
CDR3aa: CASSRTASSYNEQFF
CDR3nt: TGTGCCAGCAGTCGGACAGCCAGCTCCTACAATGAGCAGTTCTTC

abundance: NA
d_gene: NA
j_gene: TRBJ2-7
v_gene: TRBV20-1
CDR3aa: CSARDSHSYEQYF
CDR3nt: TGCAGTGCTAGGGACTCCCACTCCTACGAGCAGTACTTC

abundance: many
d_gene: NA
j_gene: TRBJ1-1
v_gene: TRBV28
CDR3aa: CASRVSSNTEAFF
CDR3nt: TGTGCCAGCAGAGTCAGCTCGAACACTGAAGCTTTCTTT